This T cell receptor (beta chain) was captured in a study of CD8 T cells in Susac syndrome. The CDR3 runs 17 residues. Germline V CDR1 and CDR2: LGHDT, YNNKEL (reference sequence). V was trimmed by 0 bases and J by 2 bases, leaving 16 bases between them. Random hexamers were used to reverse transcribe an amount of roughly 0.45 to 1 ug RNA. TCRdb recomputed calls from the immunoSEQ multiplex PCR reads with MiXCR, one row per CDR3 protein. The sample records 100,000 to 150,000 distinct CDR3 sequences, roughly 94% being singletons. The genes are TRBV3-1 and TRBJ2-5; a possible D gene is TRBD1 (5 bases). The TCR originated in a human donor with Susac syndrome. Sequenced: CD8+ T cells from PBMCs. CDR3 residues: CASSQDRASQGQETQYF. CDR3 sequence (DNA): TGTGCCAGCAGCCAAGATCGGGCTTCGCAGGGACAAGAGACCCAGTACTTC.